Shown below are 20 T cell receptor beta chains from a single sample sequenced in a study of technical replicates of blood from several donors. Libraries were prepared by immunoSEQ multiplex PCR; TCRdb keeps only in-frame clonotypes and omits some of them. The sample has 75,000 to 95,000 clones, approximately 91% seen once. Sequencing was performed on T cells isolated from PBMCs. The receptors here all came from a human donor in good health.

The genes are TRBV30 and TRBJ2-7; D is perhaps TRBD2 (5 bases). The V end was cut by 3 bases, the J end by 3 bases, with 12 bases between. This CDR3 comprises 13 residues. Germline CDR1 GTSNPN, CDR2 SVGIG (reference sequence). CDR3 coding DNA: TGTGCCTGGAGCCCCGGGAATAGCTACGAGCAGTACTTC. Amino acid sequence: CAWSPGNSYEQYF. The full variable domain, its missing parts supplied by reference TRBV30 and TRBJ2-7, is SQTIHQWPATLVQPVGSPLSLECTVEGTSNPNLYWYRQAAGRGLQLLFYSVGIGQISSEVPQNLSASRPQDRQFILSSKKLLLSDSGFYLCAWSPGNSYEQYFGPGTRLTVT.

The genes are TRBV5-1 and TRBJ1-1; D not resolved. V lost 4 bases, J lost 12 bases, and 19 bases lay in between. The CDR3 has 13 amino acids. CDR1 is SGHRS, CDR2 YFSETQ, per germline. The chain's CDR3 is CASSLAGRSKTFF. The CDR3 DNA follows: TGCGCCAGCAGCCTAGCGGGGAGGAGCAAGACTTTCTTT.

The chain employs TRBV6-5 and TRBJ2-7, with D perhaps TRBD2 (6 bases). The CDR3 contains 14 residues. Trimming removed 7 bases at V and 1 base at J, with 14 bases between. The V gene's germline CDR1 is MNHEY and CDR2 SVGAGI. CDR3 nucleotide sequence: TGTGCCAGCACCCTGGGGGGTAGTTCCTACGAGCAGTACTTC. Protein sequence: CASTLGGSSYEQYF.

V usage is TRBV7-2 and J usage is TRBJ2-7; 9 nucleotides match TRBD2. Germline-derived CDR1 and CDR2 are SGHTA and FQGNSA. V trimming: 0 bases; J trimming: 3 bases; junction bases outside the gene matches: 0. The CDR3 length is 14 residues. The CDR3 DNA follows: TGTGCCAGCAGCTTAGCTAGCGGGAGCTACGAGCAGTACTTC. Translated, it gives CASSLASGSYEQYF.

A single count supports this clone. The DNA of the CDR3 is TGTGCCAGCAGCCAGTGGACTGGACCGGAGACCGGGGAGCTGTTTTTT. Its translation: CASSQWTGPETGELFF. V and J are TRBV4-2 and TRBJ2-2; D possibly corresponds to TRBD2 (5 bases). This CDR3 is built from 16 residues. V dropped 3 bases and J dropped 5 bases, with 16 bases sitting between them. CDR1 is LGHNA and CDR2 is YNFKEQ in the germline V gene.

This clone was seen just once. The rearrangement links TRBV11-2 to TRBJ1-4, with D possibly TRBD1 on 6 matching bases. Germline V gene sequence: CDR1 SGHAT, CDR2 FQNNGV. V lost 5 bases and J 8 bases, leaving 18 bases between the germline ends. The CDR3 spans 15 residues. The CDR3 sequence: CASSPLRQESEKLFF. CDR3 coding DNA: TGTGCCAGCAGCCCTCTCCGACAGGAGTCGGAAAAACTGTTTTTT. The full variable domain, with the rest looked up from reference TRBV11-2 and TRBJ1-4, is EAGVAQSPRYKIIEKRQSVAFWCNPISGHATLYWYQQILGQGPKLLIQFQNNGVVDDSQLPKDRFSAERLKGVDSTLKIQPAKLEDSAVYLCASSPLRQESEKLFFGSGTQLSVL.

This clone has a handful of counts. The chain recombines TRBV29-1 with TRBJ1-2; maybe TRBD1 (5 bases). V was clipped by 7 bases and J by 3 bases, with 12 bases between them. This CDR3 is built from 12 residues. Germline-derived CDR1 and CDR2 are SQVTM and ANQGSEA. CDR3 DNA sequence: TGCAGCGCTTTCGACAGCTACTATGGCTACACCTTC. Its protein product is CSAFDSYYGYTF.

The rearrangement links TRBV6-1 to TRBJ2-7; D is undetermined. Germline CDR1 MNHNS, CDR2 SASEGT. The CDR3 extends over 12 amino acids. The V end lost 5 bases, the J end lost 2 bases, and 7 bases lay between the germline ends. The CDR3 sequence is CASSLDTYEQYF. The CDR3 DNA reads TGTGCCAGCAGTCTCGACACCTACGAGCAGTACTTC.

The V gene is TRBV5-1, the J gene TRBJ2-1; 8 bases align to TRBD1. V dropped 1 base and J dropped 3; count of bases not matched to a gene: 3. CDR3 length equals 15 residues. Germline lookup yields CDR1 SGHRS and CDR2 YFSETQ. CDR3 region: CASSLLGQGYNEQFF. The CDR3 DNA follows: TGCGCCAGCAGCTTGCTTGGACAGGGCTACAATGAGCAGTTCTTC.

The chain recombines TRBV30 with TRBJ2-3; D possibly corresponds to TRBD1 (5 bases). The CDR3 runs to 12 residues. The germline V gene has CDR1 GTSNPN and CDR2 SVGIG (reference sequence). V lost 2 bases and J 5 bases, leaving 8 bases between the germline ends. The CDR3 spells CAWSKGIDTQYF. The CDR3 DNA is TGTGCCTGGAGTAAGGGGATAGATACGCAGTATTTT.

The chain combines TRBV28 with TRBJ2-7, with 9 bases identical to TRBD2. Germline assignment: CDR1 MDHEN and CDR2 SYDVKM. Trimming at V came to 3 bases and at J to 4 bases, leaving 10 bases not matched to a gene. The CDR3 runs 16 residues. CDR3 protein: CASSFGPSGKEYEQYF. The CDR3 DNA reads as TGTGCCAGCAGTTTTGGCCCTAGCGGGAAAGAATACGAGCAGTACTTC.

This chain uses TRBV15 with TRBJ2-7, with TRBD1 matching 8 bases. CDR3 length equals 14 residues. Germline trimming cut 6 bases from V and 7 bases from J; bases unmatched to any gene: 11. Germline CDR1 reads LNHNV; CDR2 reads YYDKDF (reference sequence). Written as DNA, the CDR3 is TGTGCCACCAGAGGGACAGGTAGAGGGGAAGAGCAGTACTTC. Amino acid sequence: CATRGTGRGEEQYF.

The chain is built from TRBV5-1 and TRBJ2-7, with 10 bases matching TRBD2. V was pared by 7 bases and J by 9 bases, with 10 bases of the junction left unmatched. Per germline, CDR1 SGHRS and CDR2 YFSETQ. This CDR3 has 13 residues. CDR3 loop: CASAASGRSGQYF. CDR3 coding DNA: TGCGCCAGCGCTGCTAGCGGGAGATCAGGGCAGTACTTC.

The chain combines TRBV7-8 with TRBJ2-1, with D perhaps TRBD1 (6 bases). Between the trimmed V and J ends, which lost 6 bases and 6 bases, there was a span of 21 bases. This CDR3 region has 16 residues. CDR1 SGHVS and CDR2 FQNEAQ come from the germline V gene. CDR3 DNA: TGTGCCAGCAGTTTCCGGACAACAGGGCCGCTCAATGAGCAGTTCTTC. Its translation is CASSFRTTGPLNEQFF.

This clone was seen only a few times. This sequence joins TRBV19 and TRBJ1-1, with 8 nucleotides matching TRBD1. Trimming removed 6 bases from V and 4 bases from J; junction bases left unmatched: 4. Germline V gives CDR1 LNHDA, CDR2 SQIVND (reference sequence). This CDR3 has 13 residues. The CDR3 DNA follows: TGTGCCAGTAGAAGGACAGGGCTCACTGAAGCTTTCTTT. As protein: CASRRTGLTEAFF.

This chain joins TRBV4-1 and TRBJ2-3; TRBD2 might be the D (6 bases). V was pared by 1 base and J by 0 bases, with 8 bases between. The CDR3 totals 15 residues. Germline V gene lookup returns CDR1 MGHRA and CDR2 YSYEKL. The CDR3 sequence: CASSQGSGSTDTQYF. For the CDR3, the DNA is TGCGCCAGCAGCCAAGGTAGCGGCAGCACAGATACGCAGTATTTT.

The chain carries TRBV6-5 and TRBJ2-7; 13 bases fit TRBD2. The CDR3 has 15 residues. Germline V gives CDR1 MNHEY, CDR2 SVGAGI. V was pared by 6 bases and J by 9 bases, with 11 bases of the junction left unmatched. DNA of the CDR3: TGTGCCAGCAGAGTTACTCACACTAGCGGGAGGGCGCAGTACTTC. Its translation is CASRVTHTSGRAQYF.

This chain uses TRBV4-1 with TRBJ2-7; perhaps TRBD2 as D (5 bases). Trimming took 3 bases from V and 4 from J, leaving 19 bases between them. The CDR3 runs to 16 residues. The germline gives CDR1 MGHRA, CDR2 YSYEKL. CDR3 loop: CASSQLPADSTYEQYF. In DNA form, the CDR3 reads TGCGCCAGCAGCCAGCTACCGGCGGACTCCACTTACGAGCAGTACTTC.

The CDR3 here is CASSTGKYLGTQYF. The CDR3 DNA reads as TGTGCCAGCAGTACAGGGAAGTATCTGGGTACGCAGTATTTT. This rearrangement joins TRBV27 to TRBJ2-3, with D possibly TRBD1 on 6 matching bases. CDR1 and CDR2 from the germline V gene are MNHEY and SMNVEV (reference sequence). Trimming took 5 bases from V and 8 from J, leaving 17 bases between them. The CDR3 is made up of 14 amino acids.

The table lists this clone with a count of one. The CDR3 protein is CASSTGQGLLSYNEQFF. In DNA form, the CDR3 reads TGTGCCAGTAGTACCGGACAGGGCCTACTCTCCTACAATGAGCAGTTCTTC. This chain links TRBV19 with TRBJ2-1; 8 bases are shared with TRBD1. The CDR3 runs to 17 residues. Germline CDR1 is LNHDA and CDR2 is SQIVND (reference sequence). The J segment lost 0 bases and the V segment lost 4 bases, leaving 8 bases of the junction unmatched. Full variable domain (outside the CDR3, taken from reference TRBV19 and TRBJ2-1): DGGITQSPKYLFRKEGQNVTLSCEQNLNHDAMYWYRQDPGQGLRLIYYSQIVNDFQKGDIAEGYSVSREKKESFPLTVTSAQKNPTAFYLCASSTGQGLLSYNEQFFGPGTRLTVL.